The 3 T cell receptor beta chains in this list originate from one sample, sequenced in a study of T-cell memory formation after mild COVID-19. A single record per CDR3 protein comes from TCRdb applying MiXCR to the 5' RACE reads. The sample includes about 16,000 distinct CDR3 sequences, approximately 23% of them seen just once. Sequenced material: PBMCs or a T cell subset sorted from them (not recorded which). These receptor sequences come from a man aged 18 to 30 who had mild COVID-19 (a few samples of this study predate the infection). Cell type and time point are not known.

This clonotype was counted many times. The rearrangement uses TRBV6-5 and TRBJ1-1; D gene unclear. CDR3 length equals 16 residues. V was pared by 0 bases and J by 4 bases, with 15 bases between. The germline V gene has CDR1 MNHEY and CDR2 SVGAGI. CDR3 DNA: TGTGCCAGCAGTTACTCGATTGTTGGCGGTGGCACTGAAGCTTTCTTT. Protein product: CASSYSIVGGGTEAFF.

This clonotype was seen repeatedly, ten times or more. The chain is built from TRBV25-1 and TRBJ2-3; TRBD2 matches 9 bases. Germline CDR1 reads MGHDK; CDR2 reads SYGVNS. The CDR3 consists of 16 residues. V shed 0 bases, J shed 1 base, and the junction held 2 bases outside the gene matches. The CDR3 loop reads CASSEYIAGGTDTQYF. CDR3 DNA sequence: TGTGCCAGCAGTGAATATATAGCGGGGGGCACAGATACGCAGTATTTT. The full variable domain, its missing parts supplied by reference TRBV25-1 and TRBJ2-3, is EADIYQTPRYLVIGTGKKITLECSQTMGHDKMYWYQQDPGMELHLIHYSYGVNSTEKGDLSSESTVSRIRTEHFPLTLESARPSHTSQYLCASSEYIAGGTDTQYFGPGTRLTVL.

The table lists this clonotype with many counts. The J gene is TRBJ2-1, the V gene TRBV9; no definite D call. V was trimmed by 3 bases and J by 0 bases, leaving 7 bases between them. The CDR3 extends over 14 amino acids. Germline CDR1 SGDLS, CDR2 YYNGEE. Here the CDR3 reads CASSEGISYNEQFF. As DNA, the CDR3 is TGTGCCAGCAGCGAGGGCATCTCCTACAATGAGCAGTTCTTC.